A single T cell receptor beta chain is shown here with its context. Time point in this sample: baseline, week 1 (first vaccination visit). Treatment specified: pre-vaccination baseline after standard-of-care therapy. Newly diagnosed WHO grade 3 or 4 IDH1-mutant, ATRX-lost astrocytomas were identified in the donors. The sample originates from a study of a mutant IDH1 vaccine in newly diagnosed glioma. Per germline, CDR1 MNHEY and CDR2 SMNVEV (reference sequence). The CDR3 consists of 13 residues. The V end was cut by 2 bases, the J end by 5 bases, with 9 bases between. Sequencing was performed with immunoSEQ multiplex PCR; in TCRdb, only in-frame clones are kept and a portion is missing. The repertoire includes tens of thousands of clones, around 83% of them detected once, and approximately 4.5% sits in the top ten.

The sample consisted of peripheral blood mononuclear cells (PBMCs), taken from a glioma patient treated with radiotherapy, temozolomide or both. The chain links TRBV27 to TRBJ2-5; tentatively, D is TRBD2 (6 bases). The TCR comes from a woman in her late teens or twenties with glioma. Some clones in this sample may be carry-over from other donors' samples. CDR3: CASSLAGSETQYF. The CDR3 DNA follows: TGTGCCAGCAGTTTAGCGGGAAGCGAGACCCAGTACTTC.